Detailed here is one T cell receptor (beta chain). Donors in Cohort 3 who had recovered were those with two negative PCRs, healthcare professional clearance, or resolution of their symptoms. The sample is drawn from a study of blood T cell repertoires in COVID-19. Background on the study: The United States, Italy and Spain supplied acute and convalescent COVID-19 samples.

The CDR3 extends over 13 amino acids. Germline-derived CDR1 and CDR2 are LNHDA and SQIVND (reference sequence). Trimming removed 1 base at V and 4 bases at J, with 7 bases between. Source study methods: By means of reference gene primer amplification, nucleated cell counts were estimated. Repertoires were generated with immunoSEQ multiplex PCR, while TCRdb's copy carries only in-frame clones and drops some. Clone size and the V and J calls come from that table; the DNA yielded D and trimming. Of around 230,000 clones listed, approximately 82% are singletons. This sequence joins TRBV19 and TRBJ2-5; no clear D. The sample taken for sequencing was PBMCs or T cells enriched from blood (not recorded which). The sequence came from a man aged 40-50 years who had recovered from COVID-19. CDR3 coding DNA: TGTGCCAGTAGTATAGGCCGAGGAGAGACCCAGTACTTC. It yields the protein CASSIGRGETQYF.